Here is one TCR beta chain with its context. Its antigen is unknown. No quality values exist for individual bases; no much larger clone is one base distant. The record originates from a study of CD8 T cells in Susac syndrome (dated by TCRdb to between 2018 and 2021). Broadly, across the study: Whether CD8+ T cell activation and differentiation in Susac syndrome was antigen driven was tested using repertoire sequencing. General findings and caveats noted by the study authors: The number of individuals in the TCR sequencing and HLA analysis was recognized as being relatively small.

The CDR3 runs 14 residues from the cysteine to the phenylalanine. Only CDR3 DNA is held: 42 bases, read in frame from base 1. V is cut back by 11 bases and J by 8 bases, with 15 bases in the junction unmatched. Peripheral blood CD8+ and CD4+ T cells from healthy donors, Susac syndrome patients and multiple sclerosis patients were profiled by high-throughput TCR beta sequencing. The healthy donors served as controls matched for age and sex. Bulk CD8+ and CD4+ T cells were purified by magnetic negative isolation, whereas CD8+ TEMRA cells were enriched by FACS. Blood was collected in EDTA tubes and processed within 24 hours, with PBMCs isolated through density gradient centrifugation. PBMCs intended for TCR sequencing were frozen in liquid nitrogen and were later thawed in a 37 degrees C water bath. The sorted or isolated CD4+, CD8+ and CD8+ TEMRA cells had a purity of 90% or higher. RNA was extracted with the RNeasy kit and roughly 0.5 to 1 ug was reverse transcribed using random hexamers. The immunoSEQ multiplex PCR assay, covering 54 Vbeta and 13 Jbeta segments, was used to amplify TCR beta CDR3 regions. Bias from PCR amplification was corrected by using a synthetic template baseline for primer optimization and for computational correction. The source study handled its data this way. Reads were assigned to V, D and J genes according to IMGT and analyzed in immunoSEQ Analyzer, with only productive sequences retained. Clonality was calculated as one minus the Shannon entropy normalized by log2 of the number of productive unique sequences. For each patient and control, public and private clones were evaluated among the 100 most prevalent clones. Clones were defined as Susac-specific when absent from the healthy and MS cohorts, from roughly 1,100 published viral clones and from other ImmuneACCESS disease sequences. TCRdb reworked the public reads: Q25 trimming with fastp, MiXCR clone assembly, productive beta chains retained. Rows are combined by CDR3 protein, so each entry shows the most common genes and DNA. These V and J calls rely on TCRdb rather than the paper's analysis. The sample includes about 120,000 distinct CDR3 sequences, with 85% to 95% observed a single time. The biggest ten clones account for 0.11% to 0.15% of the sample.

Specimen: CD4+ T cells from PBMCs. This chain joins TRBV12-3 or TRBV12-4 to TRBJ2-1; 7 central nucleotides agree with TRBD2. The TCR comes from a human donor in good health. The nucleotide sequence is given as TGTGCCGGCTCTAGGGGCGGGAGTGAAGATGAGCAGTTCTTC. This translates into CAGSRGGSEDEQFF.